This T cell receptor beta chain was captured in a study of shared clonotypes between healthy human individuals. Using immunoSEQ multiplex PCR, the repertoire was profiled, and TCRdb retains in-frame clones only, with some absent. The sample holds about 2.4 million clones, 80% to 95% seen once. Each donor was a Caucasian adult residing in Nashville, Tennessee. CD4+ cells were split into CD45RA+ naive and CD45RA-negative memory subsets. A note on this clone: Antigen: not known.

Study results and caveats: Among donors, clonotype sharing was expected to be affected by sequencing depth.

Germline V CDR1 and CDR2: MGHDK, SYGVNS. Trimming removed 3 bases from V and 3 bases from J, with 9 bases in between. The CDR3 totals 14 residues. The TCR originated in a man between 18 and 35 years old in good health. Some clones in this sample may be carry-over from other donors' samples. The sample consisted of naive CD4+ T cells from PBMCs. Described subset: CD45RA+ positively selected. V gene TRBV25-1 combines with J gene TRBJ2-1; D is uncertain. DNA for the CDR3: TGTGCCAGCAGTGATATTGGTTTCTACAATGAGCAGTTCTTC. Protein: CASSDIGFYNEQFF.